The present T cell receptor (beta chain) was sequenced within a study of cytomegalovirus exposure and HLA in healthy donors. Notes on the study in general: In a later analysis, first-cohort TCR clusters were found to tend to co-occur in the 90 to 150 validation repertoires.

As regards this clone: The antigen is undetermined.

Sequencing used immunoSEQ multiplex PCR; TCRdb keeps in-frame clones, though not all of them. The repertoire holds 110,000 or so clones, with about 87% as singletons. The V and J ends lost 2 bases and 2 bases respectively, with 10 bases between them. CDR3 length: 15 residues. Germline CDR1 is SGHTA and CDR2 is FQGNSA. The TCR sequence derives from a man aged 18 to 30 in good health and CMV-seronegative. Sequencing input: PBMCs. This chain uses TRBV7-2 with TRBJ1-3; D remains ambiguous. CDR3 sequence (DNA): TGTGCCAGCAGCTTAACAGCGGATCCTGGAAACACCATATATTTT. Protein sequence: CASSLTADPGNTIYF.